This is a list of T cell receptor beta chains from one sample in a study of PD-1 blockade in classical Hodgkin lymphoma. Profiling relied on immunoSEQ multiplex PCR, and the TCRdb table lists in-frame clones only, not all of them. The sample lists over 60,000 clones; roughly nine tenths were seen once. The input for sequencing was peripheral blood mononuclear cells (PBMCs), taken before the fourth cycle of nivolumab. The receptor source for this set is a human donor with classical Hodgkin lymphoma. Each CDR3 is given with its conserved first and last residue.

>TRBJ2-5|TRBV7-9
CATGNLQETQYF
>TRBJ2-2|TRBV6-5
CASSLAGTGELFF
>TRBJ2-3|TRBV6-5
CASSYGTAFTDTQYF
>TRBJ2-7|TRBV4-1
CASSLGHHSREQYF
>TRBJ2-7|TRBV11-2
CASSLNGEQYF
>TRBJ2-2|TRBV30
CAWSVWGTGNTGELFF
>TRBJ1-2|TRBV19
CASFNSLHENGYTF
>TRBJ1-2|TRBV19
CASSIGRGQVYGYTF
>TRBJ2-2|TRBV29-1
CSVAGLNGELFF
>TRBJ2-7|TRBV7-9
CASSYDRDRPYEQYF
>TRBJ1-6|TRBV6-1
CASSLTGGVDSPLHF
>TRBJ2-7|TRBV10-3
CAISEFLNSPYEQYF
>TRBJ1-2|TRBV11-2
CASRPPSGKEGYTF
>TRBJ1-5|TRBV7-2
CASSLRPSRGPQHF
>TRBJ2-1|TRBV9
CASSVSGGQGDEQFF
>TRBJ1-5|TRBV6-5
CASAGTGGPPQHF
>TRBJ1-6|TRBV10-2
CASNPYGLDSPLHF
>TRBJ2-7|TRBV18
CASSLTPASGGPDEQYF
>TRBJ2-1|TRBV7-8
CASSSVPRPSSYNEQFF
>TRBJ2-7|TRBV7-9
CASSSRERGGSEQYF
>TRBJ1-2|TRBV14
CASSQDIFWGAQGYTF
>TRBJ2-4|TRBV2
CASSPGAKNIQYF
>TRBJ2-7|TRBV11-3
CASSPRGGEQYF
>TRBJ1-1|TRBV2
CASRQTGPSTEAFF
>TRBJ1-2|TRBV29-1
CSVVQGNYGYTF
>TRBJ2-5|TRBV5-1
CANPDIEETQYF
>TRBJ2-3|TRBV13
CASSLLSRHTDTQYF
>TRBJ2-7|TRBV18
CASSPVGRTDSYEQYF
>TRBJ1-6|TRBV11-3
CASSLSGGSPLHF
>TRBJ1-2|TRBV5-1
CASSHPTGGVLGYTF
>TRBJ1-2|TRBV29-1
CSVGSRRDGYTF
>TRBJ2-7|TRBV5-1
CASSLGSRNEQYF
>TRBJ2-5|TRBV7-2
CASSLHAETQYF
>TRBJ2-1|TRBV2
CASSDPIAGQDPFF
>TRBJ2-7|TRBV5-1
CASSFTLSTAPIYEQYF
>TRBJ2-5|TRBV5-6
CASSLVGRTGSQETQYF
>TRBJ2-7|TRBV11-2
CASSWVGGGGEQYF
>TRBJ1-3|TRBV2
CASSEAPFSGNTIYF
>TRBJ2-1|TRBV6-5
CASSRTGATGNEQFF
>TRBJ2-3|TRBV7-9
CASSLVGGTDTQYF
>TRBJ2-1|TRBV15
CATSRDIGLQNNEQFF
>TRBJ1-5|TRBV6-4
CASAPGQGAEGNQPQHF
>TRBJ2-2|TRBV6-1
CASSAKTSTGELFF
>TRBJ2-3|TRBV6-5
CASSLKGTDTQYF
>TRBJ1-1|TRBV27
CASRGGGPNTEAFF
>TRBJ1-5|TRBV10-2
CASQHGDQPQHF
>TRBJ2-7|TRBV5-4
CASSLGRDPQGDYEQYF
>TRBJ1-1|TRBV5-8
CASSWVVDTEAFF
>TRBJ2-7|TRBV19
CASQKPGSPYEQYF
>TRBJ2-1|TRBV2
CASREDNEQFF
>TRBJ1-1|TRBV18
CASSPEAVTGNTEAFF
>TRBJ2-5|TRBV21-1
CASYRSGGSRRDTQYF
>TRBJ1-4|TRBV19
CASRSQYEKLFF
>-|TRBV5-1
CASSSPGAIYEQYF
>TRBJ2-1|TRBV29-1
CSVQSLGNEQFF
>TRBJ1-3|TRBV7-9
CASSLWRVPDRDRLNTIYF
>TRBJ1-1|TRBV27
CASSRTPTEAFF
>TRBJ2-3|TRBV6-5
CASSYGQGTDTQYF